The 14 T cell receptor beta chains in this list originate from one sample, sequenced in a study of CD8+ T cells in alopecia areata. RNA, once extracted, was reverse transcribed into cDNA for use as the sequencing template. Produced via immunoSEQ multiplex PCR; TCRdb's table is partial and in-frame only. The sample holds tens of thousands of clones, roughly 28% seen once. Sample treatment: oral pan-JAK inhibitor, 5-10 mg twice daily. The source was CD8+ T cells sorted from blood, collected at week 4, from a patient treated with tofacitinib. These receptors all stem from a human donor with alopecia areata.

A few counts support this clone. The chain uses TRBV7-8 and TRBJ2-7; D is unresolved. Deletions cut 1 base from V and 6 bases from J, with 19 bases between. Germline CDR1 reads SGHVS; CDR2 reads FQNEAQ. The CDR3 covers 16 residues. The CDR3 loop reads CASSLVTNLESGEQYF. DNA for the CDR3: TGTGCCAGCAGCTTAGTAACCAACCTAGAGTCGGGCGAGCAGTACTTC.

This chain connects TRBV23-1 to TRBJ2-2; TRBD2 might be the D (6 bases). TRBV23-1 is designated an ORF whose function remains uncertain. This CDR3 has 12 residues. The V end was cut by 4 bases, the J end by 6 bases, with 6 bases between. The CDR3 protein is CASSPGAGELFF. In DNA form, the CDR3 reads TGCGCCAGCAGTCCGGGGGCCGGGGAGCTGTTTTTT.

This clone showed up just a few times. This sequence joins TRBV7-9 and TRBJ2-7; 10 bases line up with TRBD2. Germline CDR1 reads SEHNR; CDR2 reads FQNEAQ (reference sequence). Trimming removed 5 bases from V and 2 bases from J; junction bases left unmatched: 6. The CDR3 consists of 15 residues. In nucleotides, the CDR3 is TGTGCCAGCAGCGCAGGGCTAGCGGGAGCCTACGAGCAGTACTTC. It translates to CASSAGLAGAYEQYF.

CDR3 in DNA: TGCAGCGGGGCCGGGACAGGGTACGGTGAGACCCAGTACTTC. This gives the protein CSGAGTGYGETQYF. The chain has TRBV29-1 and TRBJ2-5; 9 bases match TRBD1. J gave up 5 bases and V 7 bases, and 11 bases lay outside the gene matches. The CDR3 contains 14 residues. Germline CDR1 and CDR2: SQVTM and ANQGSEA.

V gene TRBV9 combines with J gene TRBJ2-1, with D tentatively TRBD1 or TRBD2 (5 bases each). The CDR3 totals 13 residues. Germline V gene sequence: CDR1 SGDLS, CDR2 YYNGEE. Trimming stripped 6 bases from V and 7 bases from J, with 14 bases between. This CDR3 reads CASTGTDLNEQFF. In nucleotides, the CDR3 is TGTGCCAGCACGGGGACCGACCTAAATGAGCAGTTCTTC.

The chain employs TRBV15 and TRBJ1-1; D might be TRBD1 (5 bases). In germline, CDR1 is LNHNV, CDR2 YYDKDF (reference sequence). V was shortened by 5 bases and J by 6 bases, with 25 bases between the two germline ends. This CDR3 spans 17 amino acids. The chain's CDR3 is CATSPLEGRSASAEAFF. The DNA of the CDR3 is TGTGCCACCAGCCCCCTGGAGGGACGATCAGCGAGCGCTGAAGCTTTCTTT.

The rearrangement joins TRBV29-1 to TRBJ1-1; 9 bases map to TRBD1. The CDR3 runs to 14 residues. J was trimmed by 2 bases and V by 5 bases; bases with no gene match: 6. Per the germline V gene, CDR1 is SQVTM and CDR2 is ANQGSEA. The CDR3 DNA reads as TGCAGCGTTCCGGGACAGGGACCAAACACTGAAGCTTTCTTT. Protein: CSVPGQGPNTEAFF. Using reference TRBV29-1 and TRBJ1-1 for the parts outside the CDR3, the full variable domain is SAVISQKPSRDICQRGTSLTIQCQVDSQVTMMFWYRQQPGQSLTLIATANQGSEATYESGFVIDKFPISRPNLTFSTLTVSNMSPEDSSIYLCSVPGQGPNTEAFFGQGTRLTVV.

In its sample, this clone was seen a few times. This chain uses TRBV2 with TRBJ1-5; D ambiguous. Trimming removed 4 bases from V and 2 bases from J, with 12 bases in between. The CDR3 runs 15 residues. Germline V gives CDR1 SNHLY, CDR2 FYNNEI. The CDR3, as DNA: TGTGCCAGCAGTGGCCAGATCCAGCGCAATCAGCCCCAGCATTTT. Protein sequence: CASSGQIQRNQPQHF.

This clone was found a few times. This chain connects TRBV30 to TRBJ2-2; a possible D gene is TRBD2 (6 bases). CDR3 size: 20 residues. The V and J ends lost 2 bases and 5 bases respectively, with 30 bases between them. The V gene's germline CDR1 is GTSNPN and CDR2 SVGIG (reference sequence). The CDR3 here is CAWSPTTLGTGLGLTGELFF. CDR3 coding DNA: TGTGCCTGGAGTCCCACAACACTCGGGACTGGCCTGGGTTTAACCGGGGAGCTGTTTTTT.

This chain connects TRBV30 to TRBJ1-1, with D hard to call. Trimming pared 4 bases from V and 5 bases from J, leaving 14 bases between. From germline, CDR1 is GTSNPN and CDR2 SVGIG (reference sequence). There are 13 residues in the CDR3. Here the CDR3 DNA reads TGTGCCTGGACAGCAAACGGGGTAACTGAAGCTTTCTTT. This sequence encodes CAWTANGVTEAFF. The full variable domain, completed using reference TRBV30 and TRBJ1-1, is SQTIHQWPATLVQPVGSPLSLECTVEGTSNPNLYWYRQAAGRGLQLLFYSVGIGQISSEVPQNLSASRPQDRQFILSSKKLLLSDSGFYLCAWTANGVTEAFFGQGTRLTVV.

This sequence joins TRBV7-9 and TRBJ2-2, with a tentative D call TRBD2 (5 bases). The V and J ends lost 8 bases and 8 bases respectively, with 9 bases between them. The CDR3 spans 11 residues. The V gene's germline CDR1 is SEHNR and CDR2 FQNEAQ (reference sequence). The CDR3 DNA reads as TGTGCCAGCGGACCGGGAGGGGAGCTGTTTTTT. Residues: CASGPGGELFF.

The count of this clone is one. This sequence joins TRBV7-9 and TRBJ2-1, with TRBD1 as a possible D gene (5 bases). Germline CDR1 and CDR2: SEHNR and FQNEAQ (reference sequence). The V end was cut by 1 base, the J end by 6 bases, with 16 bases between. The CDR3 runs 16 residues. Written as DNA, the CDR3 is TGTGCCAGCAGCTTAGGTACAGGACCTCCAGTCAATGAGCAGTTCTTC. Encoded protein: CASSLGTGPPVNEQFF.

This chain connects TRBV7-2 to TRBJ2-7; 7 bases are shared with TRBD1. This CDR3 has 14 amino acids. V was clipped by 5 bases and J by 1 base; unmatched bases: 5. Germline loops: CDR1 SGHTA, CDR2 FQGNSA. This CDR3 reads CASSQWTGSYEQYF. The CDR3, as DNA: TGTGCCAGCAGCCAGTGGACAGGATCCTACGAGCAGTACTTC. The full variable domain, with the rest looked up from reference TRBV7-2 and TRBJ2-7, is GAGVSQSPSNKVTEKGKDVELRCDPISGHTALYWYRQSLGQGLEFLIYFQGNSAPDKSGLPSDRFSAERTGGSVSTLTIQRTQQEDSAVYLCASSQWTGSYEQYFGPGTRLTVT.

This clone came up many times. The chain has TRBV7-8 and TRBJ1-2; tentative D call: TRBD1 (6 bases). Germline lookup yields CDR1 SGHVS and CDR2 FQNEAQ. CDR3 length: 16 residues. Trimming left V 1 base short and J 2 bases short, with 14 bases between. The CDR3 DNA sequence: TGTGCCAGCAGCTTAGATCATCGGGGGGCGAACTATGGCTACACCTTC. Translation: CASSLDHRGANYGYTF.